The text below deals with one T cell receptor (beta chain). This entry is derived from a study of blood T cell repertoires in COVID-19. Overall study context: The samples span acute and convalescent COVID-19 from the United States, Italy and Spain. The cDNA or gDNA used as material had been derived from T cells, B-cell-depleted T cells, or PBMCs.

The CDR3 totals 13 residues. The V and J ends lost 11 bases and 3 bases respectively, with 17 bases between them. CDR1 and CDR2 from the germline V gene are MDHEN and SYDVKM. Under the authors' procedure: Estimation of nucleated cell counts was performed using reference gene primer amplification. Here immunoSEQ multiplex PCR was the method, and the copy in TCRdb shows in-frame clones only, minus some. V and J calls and clone size come straight from that table; D and trimming were deduced from the DNA. The sample has approximately 210,000 clones, about four fifths seen once; the top ten hold more than 4.5%.

The material sequenced was peripheral blood. This chain connects TRBV28 to TRBJ2-7, with a weak D call TRBD1 (6 bases). The TCR comes from an older woman with active or convalescent COVID-19. The CDR3 loop reads CASQSGELYEQYF. The CDR3 region has the DNA TGTGCCTCCCAGTCAGGGGAGCTCTACGAGCAGTACTTC.